This T cell receptor beta chain was recovered during a study of long-term antiretroviral therapy in people with HIV. Regarding the study as a whole: In the period from about 2003 to 2017, blood was collected, possibly under older ART regimens.

Germline-derived CDR1 and CDR2 are MNHNS and SASEGT. Trimming at V came to 3 bases and at J to 4 bases, leaving 5 bases not matched to a gene. The CDR3 runs 14 residues. As for this clone: The antigen is not known.

The run of the v3.0 immunoSEQ assay was at survey level. The assay was immunoSEQ multiplex PCR, and TCRdb's table has in-frame clones only and misses some. The sample has under 20,000 clones; around three quarters are singletons. The sample in question was unsorted PBMCs, obtained 0.2 years after starting antiretroviral therapy. This chain joins TRBV6-1 and TRBJ1-2; 7 positions agree with TRBD1. The clonotype comes from a woman aged 40 to 49 with HIV. CDR3: CASSETGTVYGYTF. As DNA, the CDR3 is TGTGCCAGCAGTGAGACCGGGACAGTCTATGGCTACACCTTC.